The 20 T cell receptor beta chains below were found in one sample sequenced in a study of OX40 agonist ivuxolimab in advanced cancers. Clones were read by immunoSEQ multiplex PCR, and TCRdb kept only the in-frame ones, dropping some. This table has 53,000 or so clones, 84% appearing once. Sequencing was performed on CD4+ or CD8+ T cells sorted from blood, taken in a trial of the OX40 agonist ivuxolimab. Source of these receptors: an adult with an advanced solid tumor such as melanoma, head and neck, liver or kidney cancer.

The rearrangement joins TRBV5-1 to TRBJ2-2; D uncertain. Per the germline V gene, CDR1 is SGHRS and CDR2 is YFSETQ. V gave up 0 bases and J gave up 5 bases, with 5 bases separating them. The CDR3 sequence is 13 residues long. This chain's CDR3 is CASSLAGTGELFF. CDR3 in DNA: TGCGCCAGCAGCTTGGCTGGGACCGGGGAGCTGTTTTTT.

This chain connects TRBV7-8 to TRBJ2-7, with 10 nucleotides matching TRBD2. The CDR3 consists of 13 residues. V lost 4 bases to trimming and J lost 7 bases; unmatched junction nucleotides: 4. The germline V gene has CDR1 SGHVS and CDR2 FQNEAQ. The CDR3 here is CASSSSGSGEQYF. For the CDR3, the DNA is TGTGCCAGCAGCTCTAGCGGGAGTGGAGAGCAGTACTTC.

This clone has only a few counts. This chain links TRBV19 with TRBJ2-2; either TRBD1 or TRBD2 may supply D (5 bases each). V lost 5 bases, J lost 6 bases, and 13 bases lay in between. The CDR3 has 14 residues. Germline CDR1 LNHDA, CDR2 SQIVND (reference sequence). The CDR3 is CASSLGQGAGELFF. CDR3 DNA: TGTGCCAGTAGTCTGGGGCAGGGAGCCGGGGAGCTGTTTTTT.

The chain uses TRBV2 and TRBJ2-3; D is perhaps TRBD1 or TRBD2 (6 bases each). CDR3 length: 15 amino acids. V was trimmed by 9 bases and J by 1 base, leaving 17 bases between them. Per the germline V gene, CDR1 is SNHLY and CDR2 is FYNNEI. The CDR3 bases are TGTGCCAGTGGTGAAGGGGGGCTGGGCACAGATACGCAGTATTTT. It yields the protein CASGEGGLGTDTQYF.

The chain couples TRBV16 to TRBJ1-5; the D gene is possibly TRBD1 (6 bases). The germline V gene has CDR1 KGHSY and CDR2 FQNENV. V gave up 2 bases and J gave up 3 bases, with 11 bases separating them. This CDR3 comprises 15 residues. The DNA of the CDR3 is TGTGCCAGCAGCCAAGGGGGGGCTTACAATCAGCCCCAGCATTTT. Its translation: CASSQGGAYNQPQHF.

The rearrangement joins TRBV6-1 to TRBJ1-5; 8 nucleotides match TRBD1. V shed 6 bases, J shed 1 base, and the junction held 5 bases outside the gene matches. The length of the CDR3 is 15 residues. The germline V gene encodes CDR1 MNHNS and CDR2 SASEGT. The CDR3 here is CASSLNRGSNQPQHF. The CDR3 nucleotides read TGTGCCAGCAGCTTAAACAGGGGGAGCAATCAGCCCCAGCATTTT.

This chain joins TRBV5-1 and TRBJ2-3; tentative D call: TRBD2 (5 bases). Per germline, CDR1 SGHRS and CDR2 YFSETQ. Deletions cut 2 bases from V and 2 bases from J, with 12 bases between. This CDR3 has 15 residues. The CDR3 is CASSFGNTYTDTQYF. CDR3 nucleotides: TGCGCCAGCAGCTTCGGGAACACATACACAGATACGCAGTATTTT.

CDR3 in DNA: TGTGCCAGCAGCTTGGGTTTTTGGAGGGATGGCTACACCTTC. Its protein product is CASSLGFWRDGYTF. The chain uses TRBV11-2 and TRBJ1-2; D gene ambiguous. The V gene's germline CDR1 is SGHAT and CDR2 FQNNGV. The CDR3 runs 14 residues. Trimming took 3 bases from V and 6 from J, leaving 14 bases between them.

This clone was seen just once. The chain is built from TRBV6-1 and TRBJ2-3; D ambiguous. This CDR3 contains 13 residues. V shed 4 bases and J shed 8 bases, with 13 bases lying between them. Germline loops: CDR1 MNHNS, CDR2 SASEGT. The CDR3 sequence is CASSAGSPGTQYF. CDR3 nucleotide sequence: TGTGCCAGCAGTGCAGGCAGCCCGGGTACGCAGTATTTT.

This chain's CDR3 is CASSRGGEAFF. In DNA, the CDR3 is TGCGCCAGCAGCAGGGGAGGTGAAGCTTTCTTT. The J gene is TRBJ1-1, the V gene TRBV4-1; D is perhaps TRBD1 (5 bases). Germline-derived CDR1 and CDR2 are MGHRA and YSYEKL. CDR3 length: 11 residues. The V end was cut by 5 bases, the J end by 7 bases, with 8 bases between.

This clone was observed once. V and J are TRBV28 and TRBJ2-7, with 8 nucleotides matching TRBD1. The V gene end was trimmed by 7 bases and the J gene end by 4 bases; junction bases not matched to a gene: 6. Germline V gives CDR1 MDHEN, CDR2 SYDVKM. The CDR3 contains 13 residues. The CDR3 here is CASTLRDRYEQYF. The CDR3 nucleotides are TGTGCCAGCACCCTCCGGGACAGGTACGAGCAGTACTTC.

The chain combines TRBV27 with TRBJ2-5; perhaps TRBD1 as D (6 bases). CDR1 MNHEY and CDR2 SMNVEV come from the germline V gene (reference sequence). The CDR3 spans 16 residues. V gave up 6 bases and J gave up 3 bases, with 20 bases separating them. The CDR3 region has the DNA TGTGCCAGCAGCAAGAAACCGGGACACCGTGAAGAGACCCAGTACTTC. Translated: CASSKKPGHREETQYF.

The chain is built from TRBV30 and TRBJ2-7; 7 bases fit TRBD1. In germline, CDR1 is GTSNPN, CDR2 SVGIG (reference sequence). There are 11 residues in the CDR3. V dropped 7 bases and J dropped 3; count of bases not matched to a gene: 3. DNA of the CDR3: TGTGCCTCAGGGGGTATCTACGAGCAGTACTTC. It translates to CASGGIYEQYF.

This chain uses TRBV28 with TRBJ2-5, with 10 positions matching TRBD1. In germline, CDR1 is MDHEN, CDR2 SYDVKM. This CDR3 spans 15 amino acids. V lost 6 bases, J lost 2 bases, and 6 bases stayed unmatched. In DNA form, the CDR3 reads TGTGCCAGCAGGACCGACAGGGGGCGGCAAGAGACCCAGTACTTC. Encoded protein: CASRTDRGRQETQYF.

The V gene is TRBV11-2, the J gene TRBJ1-1; D unresolved. The CDR3 runs 15 residues. Germline V gene lookup returns CDR1 SGHAT and CDR2 FQNNGV. Between the trimmed V and J ends, which lost 1 base and 1 base, there was a span of 10 bases. The CDR3 loop reads CASSLGGGGNTEAFF. In DNA, the CDR3 is TGTGCCAGCAGCTTAGGGGGAGGTGGGAACACTGAAGCTTTCTTT. Drawing the rest from reference TRBV11-2 and TRBJ1-1, the complete variable domain is EAGVAQSPRYKIIEKRQSVAFWCNPISGHATLYWYQQILGQGPKLLIQFQNNGVVDDSQLPKDRFSAERLKGVDSTLKIQPAKLEDSAVYLCASSLGGGGNTEAFFGQGTRLTVV.

The rearrangement uses TRBV4-1 and TRBJ1-5, with a tentative D call TRBD1 (6 bases). Trimming pared 0 bases from V and 5 bases from J, leaving 11 bases between. The germline V gene has CDR1 MGHRA and CDR2 YSYEKL. CDR3 size: 15 residues. The CDR3 loop is CASSQDGRQDQPQHF. In DNA form, the CDR3 reads TGCGCCAGCAGCCAAGATGGCCGACAGGATCAGCCCCAGCATTTT.

This clone was seen once. The chain couples TRBV27 to TRBJ2-1; D is perhaps TRBD2 (6 bases). The CDR3 runs 17 residues. Germline V gene sequence: CDR1 MNHEY, CDR2 SMNVEV (reference sequence). Deletions cut 5 bases from V and 6 bases from J, with 23 bases between. The DNA for the CDR3 is TGTGCCAGCAGTACAACCCGGGGGAGACGCGCGGGCAATGAGCAGTTCTTC. Its translation is CASSTTRGRRAGNEQFF.

The CDR3 bases are TGTGCCAGCACCCAGCAGGTAGCGAGGACCTACGAGCAGTACTTC. As protein: CASTQQVARTYEQYF. This chain links TRBV9 with TRBJ2-7, with a possible D match to TRBD2 (5 bases). Trimming shortened V by 6 bases and J by 2 bases, and 18 bases separated the two germline ends. This CDR3 comprises 15 residues. From germline, CDR1 is SGDLS and CDR2 YYNGEE.

This chain links TRBV4-2 with TRBJ2-3; D may be TRBD2 (6 bases). The V gene's germline CDR1 is LGHNA and CDR2 YNFKEQ. Trimming pared 5 bases from V and 0 bases from J, leaving 24 bases between. CDR3 length: 19 residues. The CDR3 is CASSARGGAGLLSTDTQYF. Written as DNA, the CDR3 is TGTGCCAGCAGCGCAAGGGGCGGGGCGGGACTTTTAAGCACAGATACGCAGTATTTT.

V is TRBV9 and J is TRBJ1-6; 8 bases match TRBD1. Germline V gene lookup returns CDR1 SGDLS and CDR2 YYNGEE. The CDR3 runs to 14 residues. Trimming took 4 bases from V and 9 from J; bases not matched to a gene: 6. CDR3 DNA sequence: TGTGCCAGCAGCAAGACAGGGGTAAGTTCACCCCTCCACTTT. As protein: CASSKTGVSSPLHF.